The 29 T cell receptor beta chains below were found in one sample sequenced in a study of CD8 T cells in Susac syndrome. Random hexamers served to reverse transcribe roughly 0.45 to 1 ug RNA. TCRdb reanalysed the immunoSEQ multiplex PCR reads using MiXCR and keeps one entry per CDR3 protein. This sample yields under 200,000 distinct CDR3 sequences, of which 85% to 95% are seen a single time; roughly 0.11% belongs to the top ten. The sequencing input was CD4+ T cells from PBMCs. These receptors originate from a human donor with Susac syndrome.

The chain has TRBV4-1 and TRBJ2-1, with TRBD2 identical over 7 bases. V shed 2 bases, J shed 8 bases, and the junction held 12 bases outside the gene matches. The CDR3 has 16 residues. Germline CDR1 is MGHRA and CDR2 is YSYEKL. The CDR3 loop reads CASSQRSSGVSDEQFF. The CDR3 region has the DNA TGCGCCAGCAGCCAACGATCGAGCGGGGTTAGCGATGAGCAGTTCTTC.

The J gene is TRBJ1-6, the V gene TRBV3-1; weak D call: TRBD1 (5 bases). The CDR3 contains 14 residues. Germline V gives CDR1 LGHDT, CDR2 YNNKEL (reference sequence). Trimming pared 4 bases from V and 7 bases from J, leaving 11 bases between. This CDR3 reads CASSRANRNSPLHF. For the CDR3, the DNA is TGTGCCAGCAGCCGGGCAAACAGGAATTCACCCCTCCACTTT.

The V call is TRBV2, the J call TRBJ2-7; 8 nucleotides agree with TRBD2. J was trimmed by 3 bases and V by 7 bases; bases with no gene match: 11. Per the germline V gene, CDR1 is SNHLY and CDR2 is FYNNEI. The CDR3 runs 15 residues. In DNA, the CDR3 is TGTGCCAGCACCAACAGCGGGGGCCATAGCTACGAGCAGTACTTC. Protein sequence: CASTNSGGHSYEQYF.

The chain is built from TRBV3-1 and TRBJ1-1, with D perhaps matching TRBD1 (6 bases). The CDR3 sequence is 12 residues long. Germline loops: CDR1 LGHDT, CDR2 YNNKEL (reference sequence). V gave up 4 bases and J gave up 10 bases, with 13 bases separating them. The CDR3 loop is CASSRRGGPAFF. The CDR3 bases are TGTGCCAGCAGCCGGAGAGGGGGACCAGCTTTCTTT.

The J gene is TRBJ1-2, the V gene TRBV3-1; D ambiguous. Germline assignment: CDR1 LGHDT and CDR2 YNNKEL (reference sequence). Trimming took off 0 bases at V and 8 bases at J, with 7 bases between the two ends. The CDR3 spans 12 residues. CDR3 nucleotide sequence: TGTGCCAGCAGCCAAGATCGGGAGGGCTACACCTTC. Translating it yields CASSQDREGYTF.

This chain uses TRBV20-1 with TRBJ2-1; perhaps TRBD1 as D (6 bases). The germline gives CDR1 DFQATT, CDR2 SNEGSKA (reference sequence). V shed 1 base and J shed 3 bases, with 13 bases lying between them. CDR3 length: 15 amino acids. The DNA for the CDR3 is TGCAGTGCTAGAGGAAGGGGGTCCGTCTACAATGAGCAGTTCTTC. Its protein is CSARGRGSVYNEQFF.

The genes are TRBV5-1 and TRBJ2-7; D might be TRBD1 (5 bases). V was clipped by 4 bases and J by 0 bases, with 20 bases between them. CDR1 and CDR2 (germline): SGHRS, YFSETQ. There are 17 residues in the CDR3. The CDR3, as DNA: TGCGCCAGCAGCCTTTATAGACAGAAACCCGACTCCTACGAGCAGTACTTC. Amino acid sequence: CASSLYRQKPDSYEQYF.

The J gene is TRBJ1-2, the V gene TRBV6-1, with a tentative D call TRBD1 (5 bases). V was clipped by 3 bases and J by 1 base, with 9 bases between them. The CDR3 totals 14 residues. Looked up from germline, CDR1 is MNHNS and CDR2 is SASEGT. Here the CDR3 reads CASSDQGSNYGYTF. The DNA for the CDR3 is TGTGCCAGCAGTGACCAGGGAAGTAACTATGGCTACACCTTC.

V is TRBV15 and J is TRBJ2-5, with D tentatively TRBD1 (6 bases). Trimming left V 5 bases short and J 5 bases short, with 18 bases between. CDR3 length: 15 amino acids. Looked up from germline, CDR1 is LNHNV and CDR2 is YYDKDF (reference sequence). The CDR3 region is CATSRPQGSGETQYF. CDR3 in DNA: TGTGCCACCAGCCGCCCACAGGGCTCGGGTGAGACCCAGTACTTC. Using reference TRBV15 and TRBJ2-5 for the parts outside the CDR3, the full variable domain is DAMVIQNPRYQVTQFGKPVTLSCSQTLNHNVMYWYQQKSSQAPKLLFHYYDKDFNNEADTPDNFQSRRPNTSFCFLDIRSPGLGDTAMYLCATSRPQGSGETQYFGPGTRLLVL.

This clonotype has only a few counts. The J gene is TRBJ2-7, the V gene TRBV2; 10 nucleotides agree with TRBD1. The V segment lost 5 bases and the J segment 6 bases; nucleotides outside the gene matches: 1. The CDR3 runs to 12 residues. Germline assignment: CDR1 SNHLY and CDR2 FYNNEI. The chain's CDR3 is CASSRTGGEQYF. CDR3 coding DNA: TGTGCCAGCAGTCGGACAGGGGGCGAGCAGTACTTC.

V usage is TRBV12-3 or TRBV12-4 and J usage is TRBJ2-7; D possibly uses TRBD1 or TRBD2 (5 bases each). CDR3 length equals 12 residues. Trimming took 7 bases from V and 3 from J, leaving 10 bases between them. For the CDR3, the DNA is TGTGCCAGCACCCATGGGGGCTACGAGCAGTACTTC. Its protein product is CASTHGGYEQYF.

This clonotype is a singleton in its sample. The chain uses TRBV2 and TRBJ1-4; TRBD1 is a possible D gene (6 bases). Germline V CDR1 and CDR2: SNHLY, FYNNEI. This CDR3 is built from 17 residues. V lost 0 bases and J lost 3, with 14 bases in between. The CDR3 reads CASSEAHRRGSNEKLFF. The DNA of the CDR3 is TGTGCCAGCAGTGAAGCCCACCGCAGGGGCTCTAATGAAAAACTGTTTTTT. The entire variable domain, with the rest obtained from reference TRBV2 and TRBJ1-4, is as follows: EPEVTQTPSHQVTQMGQEVILRCVPISNHLYFYWYRQILGQKVEFLVSFYNNEISEKSEIFDDQFSVERPDGSNFTLKIRSTKLEDSAMYFCASSEAHRRGSNEKLFFGSGTQLSVL.

The rearrangement links TRBV5-1 to TRBJ2-7; D gene uncertain. The CDR3 spans 13 residues. The V gene's germline CDR1 is SGHRS and CDR2 YFSETQ. Trimming shortened V by 4 bases and J by 3 bases, and 11 bases separated the two germline ends. The CDR3 spells CASSTYDGYEQYF. In nucleotides, the CDR3 is TGCGCCAGCAGCACATACGACGGCTACGAGCAGTACTTC.

The rearrangement joins TRBV20-1 to TRBJ1-5; the match to TRBD1 covers 10 bases. CDR3 length: 15 amino acids. Germline loops: CDR1 DFQATT, CDR2 SNEGSKA (reference sequence). Trimming at V came to 4 bases and at J to 3 bases, leaving 6 bases not matched to a gene. The CDR3 DNA sequence: TGCAGTGCTACAGAGACAGGGGGCAACAATCAGCCCCAGCATTTT. Its translation: CSATETGGNNQPQHF.

The CDR3 sequence: CASSARDRGVYGYTF. The DNA of the CDR3 is TGTGCCAGCAGCGCAAGGGACAGGGGGGTCTATGGCTACACCTTC. This chain connects TRBV7-9 to TRBJ1-2, with TRBD1 matching 11 bases. Germline CDR1 is SEHNR and CDR2 is FQNEAQ (reference sequence). Trimming at V came to 5 bases and at J to 4 bases, leaving 6 bases not matched to a gene. The CDR3 totals 15 residues.

The chain carries TRBV20-1 and TRBJ1-4, with TRBD1 matching 8 bases. Trimming removed 1 base from V and 8 bases from J; junction bases left unmatched: 12. Germline V gene data show CDR1 as DFQATT and CDR2 as SNEGSKA (reference sequence). CDR3 size: 16 residues. CDR3 DNA sequence: TGCAGTGCTAGAGCCCCCCCAGGCCGACAGGGGGAAAAACTGTTTTTT. This translates into CSARAPPGRQGEKLFF.

Here the CDR3 reads CASSWTGANVLTF. As DNA, the CDR3 is TGTGCCAGCAGTTGGACTGGGGCCAACGTCCTGACTTTC. The chain joins TRBV6-2 or TRBV6-3 to TRBJ2-6; no clear D gene. CDR1 is MNHEY and CDR2 is SVGEGT in the germline V gene. CDR3 length: 13 residues. V shed 4 bases and J shed 2 bases, with 3 bases lying between them.

This clonotype was detected only once. The V gene is TRBV14, the J gene TRBJ2-7, with TRBD1 as a possible D gene (6 bases). Germline V gene data show CDR1 as SGHDN and CDR2 as FVKESK. This CDR3 has 13 amino acids. V shed 3 bases and J shed 5 bases, with 11 bases lying between them. CDR3 protein: CASSHLTGNEQYF. The CDR3 coding sequence is TGTGCCAGCAGCCATCTAACAGGGAACGAGCAGTACTTC.

This chain connects TRBV6-1 to TRBJ1-2; 7 bases are a match to TRBD1. The V gene's germline CDR1 is MNHNS and CDR2 SASEGT. Trimming cost V 6 bases and J 2 bases; bases outside gene matches: 12. The CDR3 consists of 16 residues. The CDR3 DNA reads TGTGCCAGCAGGGGCCCCGGGACAGTACTAAACTATGGCTACACCTTC. The encoded protein is CASRGPGTVLNYGYTF.

The rearrangement links TRBV9 to TRBJ2-7; 13 bases are a match to TRBD2. J was trimmed by 2 bases and V by 4 bases; bases with no gene match: 9. The CDR3 runs 17 residues. Germline values: CDR1 SGDLS, CDR2 YYNGEE. Written as DNA, the CDR3 is TGTGCCAGCAGCCCCTCAATCGGGACTAGCGGGGCCTACGAGCAGTACTTC. It encodes CASSPSIGTSGAYEQYF.

The CDR3 region is CASSLRASGYNEQFF. The CDR3 DNA reads TGTGCCAGCAGTTTGAGGGCTAGCGGCTACAATGAGCAGTTCTTC. This chain uses TRBV12-3 or TRBV12-4 with TRBJ2-1, with TRBD2 identical over 7 bases. The CDR3 runs to 15 residues. V lost 3 bases, J lost 3 bases, and 5 bases stayed unmatched.

The chain recombines TRBV18 with TRBJ2-5; D remains ambiguous. CDR3 size: 15 residues. The germline V gene has CDR1 KGHSH and CDR2 LQKENI. The V end was cut by 3 bases, the J end by 5 bases, with 16 bases between. CDR3 sequence reads: CASSPYSRSAETQYF. The DNA for the CDR3 is TGTGCCAGCTCACCCTACTCAAGGTCGGCGGAGACCCAGTACTTC.

The V and J genes are TRBV5-1 and TRBJ2-1; the match to TRBD1 covers 7 bases. Germline V gene sequence: CDR1 SGHRS, CDR2 YFSETQ. V dropped 5 bases and J dropped 6; count of bases not matched to a gene: 5. This CDR3 is 13 amino acids long. CDR3 sequence (DNA): TGCGCCAGCAGGGATGCAGGGGGCAATGAGCAGTTCTTC. Translating gives CASRDAGGNEQFF.

This sequence joins TRBV30 and TRBJ2-5; 9 bases line up with TRBD2. J gave up 2 bases and V 2 bases, and 12 bases lay outside the gene matches. In germline, CDR1 is GTSNPN, CDR2 SVGIG (reference sequence). The CDR3 is 17 residues long. In DNA form, the CDR3 reads TGTGCCTGGAGTAGGGGCTGGACTAGCGTTGGGCAAGAGACCCAGTACTTC. Protein sequence: CAWSRGWTSVGQETQYF.

The chain joins TRBV9 to TRBJ2-1; 8 bases map to TRBD1. The CDR3 extends over 15 amino acids. From germline, CDR1 is SGDLS and CDR2 YYNGEE. After removal of 0 bases from V and 11 bases from J, the junction contained 10 bases not matched to a gene. The CDR3: CASSVGRQGYDQQFF. The CDR3 DNA sequence: TGTGCCAGCAGCGTAGGACGACAGGGGTACGATCAGCAGTTCTTC.

The chain is built from TRBV6-5 and TRBJ2-3; D is possibly TRBD2 (6 bases). The CDR3 has 14 residues. Germline lookup yields CDR1 MNHEY and CDR2 SVGAGI. Between the trimmed V and J ends, which lost 4 bases and 0 bases, there was a span of 8 bases. CDR3 residues: CASSWGVSTDTQYF. The CDR3, as DNA: TGTGCCAGCAGTTGGGGGGTTAGCACAGATACGCAGTATTTT.

This chain joins TRBV6-5 and TRBJ1-2; D may be TRBD1 (5 bases). The ends were cut back, 1 base at V and 5 bases at J, with 17 bases in the middle. The CDR3 runs 16 residues. The germline CDR1 and CDR2 sequences are MNHEY and SVGAGI. The CDR3: CASSYYSTQDFYGYTF. CDR3 sequence (DNA): TGTGCCAGCAGTTACTATTCGACACAGGATTTTTATGGCTACACCTTC.

V and J are TRBV5-4 and TRBJ2-4; 10 nucleotides line up with TRBD2. Germline V lookup: CDR1 SGHNT, CDR2 YYREEE (reference sequence). Trimming removed 3 bases from V and 1 base from J; junction bases left unmatched: 4. CDR3 length: 16 residues. Here the CDR3 DNA reads TGTGCCAGCAGCTCCGGAGCGGGGGGGGCCAAAAACATTCAGTACTTC. Protein product: CASSSGAGGAKNIQYF.

This rearrangement joins TRBV29-1 to TRBJ2-5, with TRBD2 matching over 8 bases. V shed 6 bases and J 5 bases; nucleotides not matched to a gene: 5. Per the germline V gene, CDR1 is SQVTM and CDR2 is ANQGSEA. The CDR3 extends over 12 amino acids. The CDR3 is CSVASGGETQYF. CDR3 coding DNA: TGCAGCGTGGCCTCGGGGGGGGAGACCCAGTACTTC.